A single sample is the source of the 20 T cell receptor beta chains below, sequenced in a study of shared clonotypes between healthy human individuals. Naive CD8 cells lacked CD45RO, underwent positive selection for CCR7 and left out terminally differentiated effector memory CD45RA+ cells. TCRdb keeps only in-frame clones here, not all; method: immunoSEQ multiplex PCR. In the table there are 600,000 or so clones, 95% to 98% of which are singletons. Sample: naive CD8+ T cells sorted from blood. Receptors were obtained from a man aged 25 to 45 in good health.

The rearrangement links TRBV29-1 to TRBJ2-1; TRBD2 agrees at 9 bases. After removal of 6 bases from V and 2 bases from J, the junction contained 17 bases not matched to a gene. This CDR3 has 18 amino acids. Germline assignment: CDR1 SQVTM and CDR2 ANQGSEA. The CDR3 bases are TGCAGCGTGATGGGCCTAGTTGGACTAGCGAACCCCTACAATGAGCAGTTCTTC. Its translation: CSVMGLVGLANPYNEQFF.

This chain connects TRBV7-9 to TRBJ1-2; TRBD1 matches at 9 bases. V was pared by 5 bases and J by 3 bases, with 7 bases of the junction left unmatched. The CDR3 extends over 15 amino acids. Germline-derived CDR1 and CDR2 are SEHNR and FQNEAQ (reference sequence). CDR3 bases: TGTGCCAGCAGCCCCGGGACAGGGTTAGACTATGGCTACACCTTC. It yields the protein CASSPGTGLDYGYTF.

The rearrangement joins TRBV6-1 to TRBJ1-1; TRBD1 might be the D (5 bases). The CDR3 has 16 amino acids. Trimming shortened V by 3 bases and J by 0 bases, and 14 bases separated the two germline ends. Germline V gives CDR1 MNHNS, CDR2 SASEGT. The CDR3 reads CASSDVPGTVNTEAFF. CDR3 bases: TGTGCCAGCAGTGACGTCCCAGGGACGGTGAACACTGAAGCTTTCTTT.

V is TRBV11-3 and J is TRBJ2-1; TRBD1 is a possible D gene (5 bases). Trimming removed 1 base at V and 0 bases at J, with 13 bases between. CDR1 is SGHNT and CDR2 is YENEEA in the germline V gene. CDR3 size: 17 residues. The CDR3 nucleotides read TGTGCCAGCAGCTTAGGAGACAGAGGTAGCTCCTACAATGAGCAGTTCTTC. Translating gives CASSLGDRGSSYNEQFF.

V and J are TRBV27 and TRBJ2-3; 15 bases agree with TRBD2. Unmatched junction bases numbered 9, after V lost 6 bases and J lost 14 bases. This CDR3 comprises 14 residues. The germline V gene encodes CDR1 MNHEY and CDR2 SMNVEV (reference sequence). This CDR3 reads CASSLTVGLAGGYF. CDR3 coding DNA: TGTGCCAGCAGCCTAACGGTGGGACTAGCGGGAGGGTATTTT.

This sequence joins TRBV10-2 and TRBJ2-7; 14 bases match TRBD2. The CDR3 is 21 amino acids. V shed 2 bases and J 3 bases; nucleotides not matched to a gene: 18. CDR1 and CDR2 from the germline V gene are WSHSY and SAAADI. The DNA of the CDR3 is TGCGCCAGCAGTGAGGCTAGACTAGCGGGAGGGACCAGGCAAAAACTCTACGAGCAGTACTTC. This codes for CASSEARLAGGTRQKLYEQYF.

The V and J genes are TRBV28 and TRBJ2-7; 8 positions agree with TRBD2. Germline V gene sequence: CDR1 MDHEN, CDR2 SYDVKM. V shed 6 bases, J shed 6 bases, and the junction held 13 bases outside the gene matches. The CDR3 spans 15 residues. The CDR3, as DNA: TGTGCCAGCAGCCCAGGGACTAGGAGTTCCGCCGAGCAGTACTTC. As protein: CASSPGTRSSAEQYF. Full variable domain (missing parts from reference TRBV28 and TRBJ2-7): DVKVTQSSRYLVKRTGEKVFLECVQDMDHENMFWYRQDPGLGLRLIYFSYDVKMKEKGDIPEGYSVSREKKERFSLILESASTNQTSMYLCASSPGTRSSAEQYFGPGTRLTVT.

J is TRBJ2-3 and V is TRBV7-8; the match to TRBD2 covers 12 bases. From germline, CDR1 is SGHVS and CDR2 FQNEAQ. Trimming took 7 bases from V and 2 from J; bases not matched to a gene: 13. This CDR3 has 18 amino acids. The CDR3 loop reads CASNSGGGTSGLTDTQYF. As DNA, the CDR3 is TGTGCCAGCAACTCTGGCGGGGGGACTAGCGGGCTCACAGATACGCAGTATTTT.

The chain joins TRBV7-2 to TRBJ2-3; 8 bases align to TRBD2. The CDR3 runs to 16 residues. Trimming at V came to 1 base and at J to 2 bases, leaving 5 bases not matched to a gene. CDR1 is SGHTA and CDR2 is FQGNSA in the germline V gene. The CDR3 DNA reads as TGTGCCAGCAGCTTAGGGCCTAGCGGGTACACAGATACGCAGTATTTT. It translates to CASSLGPSGYTDTQYF.

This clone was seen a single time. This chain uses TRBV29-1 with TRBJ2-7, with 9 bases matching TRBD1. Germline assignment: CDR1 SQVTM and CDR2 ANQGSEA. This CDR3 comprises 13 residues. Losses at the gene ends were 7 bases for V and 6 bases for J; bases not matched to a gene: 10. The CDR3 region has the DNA TGCAGCGCCTCGGGACAGGGAGTCATCGAGCAGTACTTC. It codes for CSASGQGVIEQYF.

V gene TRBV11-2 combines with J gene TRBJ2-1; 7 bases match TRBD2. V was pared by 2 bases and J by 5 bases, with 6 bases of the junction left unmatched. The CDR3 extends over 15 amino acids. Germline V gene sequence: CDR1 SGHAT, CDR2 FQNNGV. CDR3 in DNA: TGTGCCAGCAGCTTAATGCTAGCGGCCAACAATGAGCAGTTCTTC. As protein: CASSLMLAANNEQFF.

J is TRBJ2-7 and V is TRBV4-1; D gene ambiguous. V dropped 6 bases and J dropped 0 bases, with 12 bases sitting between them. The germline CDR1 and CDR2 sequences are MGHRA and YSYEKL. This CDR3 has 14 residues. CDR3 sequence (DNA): TGCGCCAGCAGTCCGCTACTACACTCCTACGAGCAGTACTTC. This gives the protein CASSPLLHSYEQYF.

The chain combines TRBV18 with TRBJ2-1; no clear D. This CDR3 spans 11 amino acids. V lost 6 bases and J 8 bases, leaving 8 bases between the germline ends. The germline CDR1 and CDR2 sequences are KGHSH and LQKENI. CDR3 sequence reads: CASSLNDEQFF. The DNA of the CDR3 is TGTGCCAGCTCCCTGAACGATGAGCAGTTCTTC.

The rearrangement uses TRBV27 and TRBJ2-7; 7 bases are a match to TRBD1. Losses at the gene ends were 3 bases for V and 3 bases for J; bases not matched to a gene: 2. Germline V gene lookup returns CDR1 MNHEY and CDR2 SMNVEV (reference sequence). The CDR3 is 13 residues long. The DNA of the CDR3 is TGTGCCAGCAGTTTTGGACAGGTCTACGAGCAGTACTTC. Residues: CASSFGQVYEQYF.

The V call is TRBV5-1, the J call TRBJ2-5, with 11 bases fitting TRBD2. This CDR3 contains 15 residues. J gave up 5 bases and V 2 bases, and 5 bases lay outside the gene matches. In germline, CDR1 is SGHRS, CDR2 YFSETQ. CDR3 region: CASSLLAGASETQYF. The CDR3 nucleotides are TGCGCCAGCAGCTTACTAGCGGGAGCTTCGGAGACCCAGTACTTC.

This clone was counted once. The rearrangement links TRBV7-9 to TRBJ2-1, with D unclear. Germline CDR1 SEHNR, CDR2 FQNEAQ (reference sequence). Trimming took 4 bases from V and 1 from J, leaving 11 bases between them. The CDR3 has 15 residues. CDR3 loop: CASSSNIRSYNEQFF. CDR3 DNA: TGTGCCAGCAGCTCCAATATAAGATCCTACAATGAGCAGTTCTTC.

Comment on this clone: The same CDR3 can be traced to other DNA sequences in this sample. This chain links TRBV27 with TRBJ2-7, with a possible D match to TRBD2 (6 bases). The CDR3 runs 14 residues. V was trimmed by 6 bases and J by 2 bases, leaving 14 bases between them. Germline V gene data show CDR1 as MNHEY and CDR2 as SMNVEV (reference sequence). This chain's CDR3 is CASSLGGGPYEQYF. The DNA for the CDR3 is TGTGCCAGCAGCTTGGGAGGTGGTCCCTACGAGCAGTACTTC.

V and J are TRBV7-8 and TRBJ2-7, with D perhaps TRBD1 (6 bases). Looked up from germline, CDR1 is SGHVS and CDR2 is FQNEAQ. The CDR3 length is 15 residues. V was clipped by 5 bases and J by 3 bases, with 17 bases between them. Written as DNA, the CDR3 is TGTGCCAGCAGCGGCGCCGGGACACCGGACTACGAGCAGTACTTC. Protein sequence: CASSGAGTPDYEQYF.

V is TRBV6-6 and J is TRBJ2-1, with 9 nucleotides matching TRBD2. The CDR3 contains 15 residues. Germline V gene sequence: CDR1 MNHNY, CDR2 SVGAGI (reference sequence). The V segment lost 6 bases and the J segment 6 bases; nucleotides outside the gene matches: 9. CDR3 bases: TGTGCCAGCAGCCAGACTAGCGGAATGGCCAATGAGCAGTTCTTC. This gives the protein CASSQTSGMANEQFF.

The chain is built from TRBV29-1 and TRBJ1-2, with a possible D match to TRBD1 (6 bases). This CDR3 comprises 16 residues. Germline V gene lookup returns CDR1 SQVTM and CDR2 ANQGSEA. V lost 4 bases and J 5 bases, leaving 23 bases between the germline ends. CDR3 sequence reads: CSVGDRTEESLYGYTF. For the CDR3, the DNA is TGCAGCGTTGGGGATCGGACAGAGGAATCGCTATATGGCTACACCTTC.